This TCR beta chain was sequenced for a study of T cell responses to AZD1222 COVID-19 vaccine (dated by TCRdb to the early 2020s). For the wider study: AZD1222 recipients given second doses at about 4 weeks or at about 12 weeks were pooled, since spike-specific TCR depth and breadth were not found to differ between the two schedules. A total of 230 or so trial participants underwent TCR sequencing, of whom about 210 received two doses of AZD1222 and about 26 received two doses of the MenACWY control vaccine. Trial participants were enrolled into age subgroups of 18-55, 56-69 and 70-plus years, which contained around 150, 28 and 57 TCR-sequenced participants, respectively.

The CDR3 regions of human TCRbeta chains were subjected to immunosequencing. The original pipeline was this. TCRs in the repertoires were compared against a reference library of SARS-CoV-2-specific TCRs that had been generated with the MIRA antigen-specificity platform. Breadth was defined as the fraction of unique TCRs that were SARS-CoV-2-associated, and depth was defined as the fraction of total T cells that were SARS-CoV-2-associated. Each spike-specific TCR was assigned to its reactive spike region and to a CD4 or CD8 class using the MIRA data. Log10-transformed breadth and depth values were compared by one-way ANOVA with Sidak's multiple comparisons tests. Imported from immuneACCESS, the table was reduced by TCRdb to in-frame sequences with V and J called. These copies leave out some clones; in studies compared against another copy, an unresolved V gene accounts for under half, and the cause of the remainder is not known. V, J and clone size were drawn from that table, and D and trimming were deduced from the DNA. Counted in this sample were approximately 68,000 clones; more than 70% of them appeared once. Jointly, the top ten make up 15% to 20% of the sample.

The CDR3 goes from the cysteine to the phenylalanine over 13 residues. Only the CDR3 region is kept as DNA, spanning 39 bases read in frame from base 1. The trim is 4 bases for V and 0 bases for J, with a gap of 6 bases between the germline ends. Taken from the germline V gene (reference sequence), the CDR1 and CDR2 loops are LNHDA and SQIVND. What the study reported, not specific to this receptor: Participants were mostly white British, with more females than males. The authors suggested clonal diversity may have been underestimated. In the small 56-69-year group, the increase in depth fell short of significance, most likely because of low power. Reportedly, close to half of the unique spike-specific TCRs recognized epitopes lying outside the regions that are mutated in the B.1.351 and B.1.1.7 variants. CD4 TCRs associated with the vaccine covered the entire spike protein, and the dominant responses were in regions 160-218 and 743-854. Conclusions about previously exposed vaccinees are limited because only six or seven AZD1222 recipients were SARS-CoV-2 seropositive at baseline. Because no day 14 peak-response samples were available, the repertoires could be characterized only after the peak T cell response. After two AZD1222 doses, spike-specific TCR breadth and depth were significantly higher than at day 0 and than in MenACWY recipients.

The intended sense of this specimen's time point label: baseline before first vaccination. The vaccinee samples were drawn from two UK trials, COV001 and COV002, one of which was a single-blind randomized controlled phase 2/3 trial testing AZD1222 (ChAdOx1 nCoV-19) in healthy adults. For TCRbeta chain sequencing, PBMC samples from trial participants were taken at day 0 and at day 28 after the second dose. This clone was seen a few times. Its antigen is not yet known. No much larger clone is present one base from it, and per-base qualities are unavailable. Different DNA sequences within this sample yield the same CDR3.

The chain joins TRBV19 to TRBJ1-1, with the D gene not clear enough to name. The source material was peripheral blood, sampled on day 0 of AZD1222 vaccination. This sequence originates from an adult in good health. The CDR3 protein is CASSSGLNTEAFF. The nucleotide sequence is given as TGTGCCAGTAGTAGCGGCCTGAACACTGAAGCTTTCTTT.